These 27 T cell receptor beta chains were sequenced from one sample in a study of CD8 T cells in ankylosing spondylitis. Notes on the study in general: Several highly homologous variants formed a TCR beta motif that appeared characteristic of ankylosing spondylitis blood.

These receptors' targets are unknown. MiXCR, run by TCRdb on the 5' RACE reads, gives a single entry per CDR3 protein. This table has about 540,000 distinct CDR3 sequences, about 12% appearing once. Sequencing was performed on blood, either unsorted or a sorted T cell fraction (not recorded which). These receptors all come from a male donor with ankylosing spondylitis.

This clonotype was observed many times. Germline and junction disagree at one end, which may indicate a read error. The V gene is TRBV5-1, the J gene TRBJ2-2; 7 nucleotides align to TRBD2. Per germline, CDR1 SGHRS and CDR2 YFSETQ. The CDR3 is 13 residues long. The CDR3 loop reads CASSLAGTGELFF. CDR3 nucleotides: TGTGCCAGCAGCTTAGCGGGCACCGGGGAGCTGTTTTTT.

The J gene is TRBJ2-1, the V gene TRBV7-9, with unresolved D. Germline CDR1 and CDR2: SEHNR and FQNEAQ (reference sequence). Trimming pared 2 bases from V and 7 bases from J, leaving 12 bases between. This CDR3 spans 14 amino acids. CDR3 amino acids: CASSLMDAWNEQFF. The CDR3 DNA sequence: TGTGCCAGCAGCTTAATGGACGCGTGGAATGAGCAGTTCTTC.

The CDR3 coding sequence is TGCAGTGCCTACGCCCCGATCGTAGGACTACAAGAGACCCAGTACTTC. This translates into CSAYAPIVGLQETQYF. The chain couples TRBV20-1 to TRBJ2-5; D perhaps matches TRBD2 (6 bases). Germline V gene data show CDR1 as DFQATT and CDR2 as SNEGSKA (reference sequence). Trimming removed 6 bases at V and 2 bases at J, with 22 bases between. The CDR3 is 16 residues long.

The genes are TRBV2 and TRBJ2-1, with TRBD2 identical over 11 bases. The CDR3 consists of 16 residues. CDR1 and CDR2 (germline): SNHLY, FYNNEI. Unmatched junction bases numbered 11, after V lost 9 bases and J lost 4 bases. The DNA for the CDR3 is TGTGCCAGAACCCTTAGGACTAGCGGGTCTTACAATGAGCAGTTCTTC. This codes for CARTLRTSGSYNEQFF.

This chain links TRBV5-1 with TRBJ2-7; 13 bases match TRBD2. CDR1 and CDR2 (germline): SGHRS, YFSETQ. The CDR3 consists of 15 residues. J was trimmed by 3 bases and V by 3 bases; bases with no gene match: 3. The CDR3 loop reads CASSSGTSGIYEQYF. CDR3 DNA: TGCGCCAGCAGCTCCGGGACTAGCGGGATCTACGAGCAGTACTTC.

This clonotype was found many times. This chain uses TRBV25-1 with TRBJ2-5, with 9 bases aligning to TRBD1. The germline gives CDR1 MGHDK, CDR2 SYGVNS. With 5 bases clipped from V and 5 bases from J, the junction kept 9 bases outside the gene matches. The CDR3 length is 15 residues. The CDR3 loop reads CASSPRDRVEETQYF. CDR3 bases: TGTGCCAGCAGTCCCCGGGACAGGGTCGAGGAGACCCAGTACTTC.

The V call is TRBV7-9, the J call TRBJ2-1, with TRBD2 matching 9 bases. In germline, CDR1 is SEHNR, CDR2 FQNEAQ (reference sequence). The J segment lost 6 bases and the V segment lost 6 bases, leaving 9 bases of the junction unmatched. The CDR3 runs 15 residues. The CDR3 loop is CASRLSSGDTNEQFF. CDR3 bases: TGTGCCAGCAGACTATCTAGCGGGGATACCAATGAGCAGTTCTTC.

This clonotype has just a few counts. V and J are TRBV11-2 and TRBJ2-7, with 7 nucleotides matching TRBD1. This CDR3 is 13 amino acids long. V gave up 5 bases and J gave up 4 bases; unmatched junction bases: 5. CDR1 is SGHAT, CDR2 FQNNGV, per germline. CDR3 in DNA: TGTGCCAGCAGCATCCAGGGGGATTACGAGCAGTACGTC. Translating gives CASSIQGDYEQYV.

The chain employs TRBV7-2 and TRBJ1-5; TRBD1 matches at 8 bases. The germline V gene encodes CDR1 SGHTA and CDR2 FQGNSA. The CDR3 has 15 amino acids. Unmatched junction bases numbered 9, after V lost 5 bases and J lost 6 bases. In DNA form, the CDR3 reads TGTGCCAGCAGCCTGAGTCTAGACAGGGGTCAGCCCCAGCATTTT. It yields the protein CASSLSLDRGQPQHF.

The CDR3 loop is CASTLEVAGNEQFF. Here the CDR3 DNA reads TGTGCCAGCACGCTAGAGGTGGCGGGCAATGAGCAGTTCTTC. V is TRBV5-5 and J is TRBJ2-1; possible D gene TRBD2, 5 bases. CDR1 SGHKS and CDR2 YYEKEE come from the germline V gene (reference sequence). The CDR3 consists of 14 residues. Trimming removed 6 bases from V and 6 bases from J, with 16 bases in between.

CDR3 nucleotides: TGTGCCAGCAGCCAAGAACAGGCCCCTGGCCACGAGCAGTACTTC. It translates to CASSQEQAPGHEQYF. This chain connects TRBV14 to TRBJ2-7; a weak D match, TRBD1 (5 bases). Trimming pared 0 bases from V and 5 bases from J, leaving 14 bases between. The length of the CDR3 is 15 residues. Germline V CDR1 and CDR2: SGHDN, FVKESK.

This clonotype was recorded many times. The chain is built from TRBV7-2 and TRBJ1-5; no clear D. This CDR3 is built from 12 residues. CDR1 and CDR2 from the germline V gene are SGHTA and FQGNSA. V lost 7 bases and J 4 bases, leaving 8 bases between the germline ends. This chain's CDR3 is CASTVQNQPQHF. DNA for the CDR3: TGTGCCAGCACCGTCCAAAATCAGCCCCAGCATTTT. Full variable domain (missing parts from reference TRBV7-2 and TRBJ1-5): GAGVSQSPSNKVTEKGKDVELRCDPISGHTALYWYRQSLGQGLEFLIYFQGNSAPDKSGLPSDRFSAERTGGSVSTLTIQRTQQEDSAVYLCASTVQNQPQHFGDGTRLSIL.

This clonotype was observed a few times. The genes are TRBV29-1 and TRBJ2-1; D may be TRBD2 (5 bases). Germline values: CDR1 SQVTM, CDR2 ANQGSEA. Between the trimmed V and J ends, which lost 6 bases and 0 bases, there was a span of 18 bases. The CDR3 loop spans 16 amino acids. As DNA, the CDR3 is TGCAGCGTGGCCGAAAGCGGAGGAGGCTCCTACAATGAGCAGTTCTTC. Its protein product is CSVAESGGGSYNEQFF.

V is TRBV14 and J is TRBJ2-3; D is unclear. The CDR3 runs to 12 residues. CDR1 and CDR2 (germline): SGHDN, FVKESK. Trimming left V 3 bases short and J 3 bases short, with 4 bases between. In DNA form, the CDR3 reads TGTGCCAGCAGCCATTTTACAGATACGCAGTATTTT. Amino acid sequence: CASSHFTDTQYF. Combining the CDR3 with reference TRBV14 and TRBJ2-3 gives the whole variable domain EAGVTQFPSHSVIEKGQTVTLRCDPISGHDNLYWYRRVMGKEIKFLLHFVKESKQDESGMPNNRFLAERTGGTYSTLKVQPAELEDSGVYFCASSHFTDTQYFGPGTRLTVL.

The rearrangement joins TRBV7-9 to TRBJ2-1; possible D gene TRBD1, 5 bases. This CDR3 is built from 15 residues. Trimming took off 4 bases at V and 2 bases at J, with 12 bases between the two ends. Germline-derived CDR1 and CDR2 are SEHNR and FQNEAQ (reference sequence). Here the CDR3 reads CASSSRIGAYNEQFF. Here the CDR3 DNA reads TGTGCCAGCAGCTCCCGGATAGGGGCCTACAATGAGCAGTTCTTC.

The CDR3 DNA reads TGTGCCACCAGCTCACTAGCGGGGGACCACGAGCAGTACTTC. Its protein product is CATSSLAGDHEQYF. The chain combines TRBV15 with TRBJ2-7, with TRBD2 matching over 11 bases. The ends lost 5 bases at V and 5 bases at J; junction bases unmatched: 5. Germline values: CDR1 LNHNV, CDR2 YYDKDF (reference sequence). The CDR3 length is 14 residues.

The chain links TRBV3-1 to TRBJ1-2; TRBD1 agrees at 9 bases. The germline CDR1 and CDR2 sequences are LGHDT and YNNKEL (reference sequence). CDR3 length: 17 amino acids. Trimming removed 4 bases from V and 3 bases from J; junction bases left unmatched: 12. Written as DNA, the CDR3 is TGTGCCAGCAGCCCCCAGGGACAGGGATGGGCAGACTATGGCTACACCTTC. It codes for CASSPQGQGWADYGYTF.

The V call is TRBV3-1, the J call TRBJ1-1; no clear D. The V end lost 2 bases, the J end lost 6 bases, and 19 bases lay between the germline ends. This CDR3 has 16 amino acids. The V gene's germline CDR1 is LGHDT and CDR2 YNNKEL (reference sequence). CDR3 coding DNA: TGTGCCAGCAGCCAAACTGTTTCTCTAAAGGTATCTGAAGCTTTCTTT. Amino acids: CASSQTVSLKVSEAFF.

This clonotype was seen only a few times. The genes are TRBV20-1 and TRBJ2-1; 8 nucleotides agree with TRBD1. Trimming took 6 bases from V and 6 from J; bases not matched to a gene: 13. CDR1 is DFQATT and CDR2 is SNEGSKA in the germline V gene (reference sequence). The CDR3 totals 15 residues. In nucleotides, the CDR3 is TGCAGTGCAAATCCTGCGGGACAGGAACTCAATGAGCAGTTCTTC. Encoded protein: CSANPAGQELNEQFF.

This clonotype was observed a few times. V and J are TRBV7-7 and TRBJ2-1; D is ambiguous. V lost 1 base and J lost 9, with 10 bases in between. Germline V lookup: CDR1 SSHAT, CDR2 FNYEAQ (reference sequence). This CDR3 is built from 13 residues. CDR3 nucleotide sequence: TGTGCCAGCAGCTTAGGAGCCCCAGCTGAGCAGTTCTTC. Translating it yields CASSLGAPAEQFF.

This clonotype was counted only a few times. This sequence joins TRBV6-2 or TRBV6-3 and TRBJ1-5; D is ambiguous. CDR1 is MNHEY and CDR2 is SVGEGT in the germline V gene. The CDR3 is made up of 14 amino acids. Trimming removed 2 bases from V and 0 bases from J, with 5 bases in between. CDR3 in amino acids: CASSYVYSNQPQHF. CDR3 bases: TGTGCCAGCAGTTACGTCTATAGCAATCAGCCCCAGCATTTT.

This chain joins TRBV7-2 and TRBJ1-2; D is unresolved. Trimming cost V 5 bases and J 6 bases, with 10 bases left between them. Germline CDR1 and CDR2: SGHTA and FQGNSA. The CDR3 contains 12 residues. For the CDR3, the DNA is TGTGCCAGCAGCCCAGGACGCAATGGCTACACCTTC. Its translation is CASSPGRNGYTF. The whole variable domain, remainder taken from reference TRBV7-2 and TRBJ1-2, is GAGVSQSPSNKVTEKGKDVELRCDPISGHTALYWYRQSLGQGLEFLIYFQGNSAPDKSGLPSDRFSAERTGGSVSTLTIQRTQQEDSAVYLCASSPGRNGYTFGSGTRLTVV.

This clonotype has just a few counts. The chain couples TRBV20-1 to TRBJ2-3; no clear D gene. Germline V gene sequence: CDR1 DFQATT, CDR2 SNEGSKA (reference sequence). This CDR3 is built from 14 residues. Trimming stripped 4 bases from V and 3 bases from J, with 14 bases between. CDR3 protein: CSATRTGYTDTQYF. CDR3 sequence (DNA): TGCAGTGCTACCAGAACTGGGTATACAGATACGCAGTATTTT.

In this sample, this clonotype turned up many times. The rearrangement uses TRBV12-3 or TRBV12-4 and TRBJ2-7; the D is unclear. Trimming shortened V by 1 base and J by 2 bases, and 9 bases separated the two germline ends. The CDR3 is made up of 14 amino acids. Here the CDR3 reads CASSLDSYAYEQYF. The CDR3 DNA is TGTGCCAGCAGTTTAGACAGTTACGCCTACGAGCAGTACTTC.

V usage is TRBV2 and J usage is TRBJ2-2; 15 bases are shared with TRBD2. The CDR3 totals 15 residues. Trimming took 6 bases from V and 7 from J; bases not matched to a gene: 3. The germline V gene has CDR1 SNHLY and CDR2 FYNNEI. CDR3: CASRRTSGRGGELFF. The CDR3 DNA is TGTGCCAGCAGGAGGACTAGCGGGAGGGGCGGGGAGCTGTTTTTT.

V and J are TRBV10-3 and TRBJ1-3; D is uncertain. The CDR3 is made up of 13 amino acids. Germline CDR1 reads ENHRY; CDR2 reads SYGVKD. Trimming pared 2 bases from V and 7 bases from J, leaving 9 bases between. This CDR3 is CAISEIGRNTIYF. The CDR3 coding sequence is TGTGCCATCAGTGAGATCGGTAGGAACACCATATATTTT.

The gene calls are TRBV20-1 and TRBJ2-3, with 11 bases fitting TRBD1. V lost 8 bases to trimming and J lost 4 bases; unmatched junction nucleotides: 5. The CDR3 extends over 13 amino acids. Per the germline V gene, CDR1 is DFQATT and CDR2 is SNEGSKA (reference sequence). CDR3 in amino acids: CSPRTGGPDTQYF. The DNA of the CDR3 is TGCAGTCCAAGGACAGGGGGCCCAGATACGCAGTATTTT.